This T cell receptor (beta chain) came from a study of regulatory and conventional T cells in RAG deficiency. The study's findings and limits: Omenn patients showed >80% Treg-Tconv overlap and shorter CDR3 lengths.

This clone was recorded once. The antigen is not known. The germline gives CDR1 SGHNT, CDR2 YYREEE (reference sequence). The CDR3 sequence is 16 residues long. V lost 0 bases to trimming and J lost 1 base, with 11 bases between them. Sequencing used immunoSEQ multiplex PCR; TCRdb keeps in-frame clones, though not all of them. This table holds 20,000 to 25,000 clones, around 97% found once. Conventional CD4+ T cells were sorted from blood as CD25-low CD127-high cells. The same sample was also studied in work on regulatory T cells. This second study says: Amplification used 52 TRBV primers and 13 TRBJ primers. Regulatory T cells showed the strongest V-J pair restriction and V/J gene skewing among patient repertoires.

Material: CD25- CD4+ T cells sorted from blood. J is TRBJ1-3 and V is TRBV5-4; D might be TRBD1 (6 bases). The sequence derives from a human donor in good health. As DNA, the CDR3 is TGTGCCAGCAGCTTGGGAGGGGGGGCATCTGGAAACACCATATATTTT. This encodes CASSLGGGASGNTIYF.